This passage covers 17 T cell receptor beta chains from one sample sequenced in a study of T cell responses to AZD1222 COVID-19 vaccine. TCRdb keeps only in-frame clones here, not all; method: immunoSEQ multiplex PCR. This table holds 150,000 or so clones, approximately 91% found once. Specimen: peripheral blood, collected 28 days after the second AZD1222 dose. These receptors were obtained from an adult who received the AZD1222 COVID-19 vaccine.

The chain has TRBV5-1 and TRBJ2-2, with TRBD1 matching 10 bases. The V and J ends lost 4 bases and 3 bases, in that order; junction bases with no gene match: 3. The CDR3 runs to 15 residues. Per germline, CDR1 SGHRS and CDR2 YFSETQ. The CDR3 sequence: CASSRDRGDTGELFF. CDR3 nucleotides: TGCGCCAGCAGCCGGGACAGGGGCGACACCGGGGAGCTGTTTTTT.

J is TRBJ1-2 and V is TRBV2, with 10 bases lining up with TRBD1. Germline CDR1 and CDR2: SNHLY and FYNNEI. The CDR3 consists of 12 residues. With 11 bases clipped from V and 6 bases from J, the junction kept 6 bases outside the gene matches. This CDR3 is CAAGTGDHGYTF. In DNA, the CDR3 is TGTGCCGCCGGGACAGGGGATCATGGCTACACCTTC. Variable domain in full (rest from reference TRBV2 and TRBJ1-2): EPEVTQTPSHQVTQMGQEVILRCVPISNHLYFYWYRQILGQKVEFLVSFYNNEISEKSEIFDDQFSVERPDGSNFTLKIRSTKLEDSAMYFCAAGTGDHGYTFGSGTRLTVV.

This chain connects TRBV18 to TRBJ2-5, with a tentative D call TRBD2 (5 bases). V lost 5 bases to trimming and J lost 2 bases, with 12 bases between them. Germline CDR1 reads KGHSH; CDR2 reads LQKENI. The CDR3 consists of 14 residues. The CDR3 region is CASSSIASQETQYF. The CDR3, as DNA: TGTGCCAGCTCATCTATAGCGTCTCAAGAGACCCAGTACTTC.

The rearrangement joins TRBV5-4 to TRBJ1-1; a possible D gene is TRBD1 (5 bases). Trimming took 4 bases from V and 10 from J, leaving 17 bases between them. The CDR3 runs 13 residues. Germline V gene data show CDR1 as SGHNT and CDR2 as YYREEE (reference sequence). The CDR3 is CASSGGTGGIAFF. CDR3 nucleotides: TGTGCCAGCAGCGGTGGGACGGGGGGGATAGCTTTCTTT.

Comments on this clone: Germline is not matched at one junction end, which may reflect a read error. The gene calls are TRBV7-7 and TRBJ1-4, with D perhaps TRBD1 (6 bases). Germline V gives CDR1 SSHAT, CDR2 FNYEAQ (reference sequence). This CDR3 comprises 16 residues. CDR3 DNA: TGTGCTAGCAGCCCAGGACGGGACACCCGGAATGAAAAACTGTTTTTT. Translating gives CASSPGRDTRNEKLFF.

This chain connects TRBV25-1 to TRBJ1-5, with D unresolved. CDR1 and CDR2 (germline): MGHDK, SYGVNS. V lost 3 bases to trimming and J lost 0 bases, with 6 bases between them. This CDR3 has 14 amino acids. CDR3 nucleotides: TGTGCCAGCAGTGAGCTCAATAGCAATCAGCCCCAGCATTTT. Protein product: CASSELNSNQPQHF.

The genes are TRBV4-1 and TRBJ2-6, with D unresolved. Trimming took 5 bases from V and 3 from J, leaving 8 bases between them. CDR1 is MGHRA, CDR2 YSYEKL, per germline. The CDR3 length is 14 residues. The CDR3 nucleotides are TGCGCCAGCAGCAACCCCGGTGGGGCCAACGTCCTGACTTTC. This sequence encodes CASSNPGGANVLTF.

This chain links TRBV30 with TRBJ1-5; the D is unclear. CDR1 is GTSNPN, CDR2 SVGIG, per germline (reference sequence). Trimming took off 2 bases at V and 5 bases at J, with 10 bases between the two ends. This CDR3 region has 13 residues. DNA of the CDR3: TGTGCCTGGAGTACCGGCGCGGATCAGCCCCAGCATTTT. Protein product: CAWSTGADQPQHF.

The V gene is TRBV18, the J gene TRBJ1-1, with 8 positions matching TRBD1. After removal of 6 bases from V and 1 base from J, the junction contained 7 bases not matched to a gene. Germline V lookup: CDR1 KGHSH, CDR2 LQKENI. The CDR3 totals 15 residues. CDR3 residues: CASSQGADANTEAFF. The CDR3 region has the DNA TGTGCCAGCTCCCAGGGGGCGGACGCGAACACTGAAGCTTTCTTT.

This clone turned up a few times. The CDR3 coding sequence is TGTGCCAGCAGTCCCCGACTAGCGGGGGGGTACAATGAGCAGTTCTTC. Translation: CASSPRLAGGYNEQFF. The rearrangement joins TRBV7-9 to TRBJ2-1; 14 nucleotides align to TRBD2. Germline CDR1 is SEHNR and CDR2 is FQNEAQ (reference sequence). J lost 4 bases, V lost 6 bases, and 5 bases had no gene match. This CDR3 contains 16 residues.

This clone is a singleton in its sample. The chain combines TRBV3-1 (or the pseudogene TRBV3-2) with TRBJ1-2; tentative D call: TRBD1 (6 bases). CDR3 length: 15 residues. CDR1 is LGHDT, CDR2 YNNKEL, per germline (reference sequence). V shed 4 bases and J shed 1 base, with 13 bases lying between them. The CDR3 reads CASSPRDILNYGYTF. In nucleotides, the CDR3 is TGTGCCAGCAGCCCCCGGGACATTCTTAACTATGGCTACACCTTC.

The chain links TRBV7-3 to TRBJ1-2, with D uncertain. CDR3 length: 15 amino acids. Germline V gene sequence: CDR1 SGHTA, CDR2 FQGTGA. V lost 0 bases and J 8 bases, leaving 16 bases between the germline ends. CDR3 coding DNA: TGTGCCAGCAGCTTAACGGTGGGTCACACTCACGGCTACACCTTC. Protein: CASSLTVGHTHGYTF.

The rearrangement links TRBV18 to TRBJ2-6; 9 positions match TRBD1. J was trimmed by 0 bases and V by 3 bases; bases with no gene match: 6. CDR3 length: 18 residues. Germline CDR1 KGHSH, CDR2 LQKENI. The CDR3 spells CASSPWTGDNSGANVLTF. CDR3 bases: TGTGCCAGCTCACCCTGGACAGGGGATAACTCTGGGGCCAACGTCCTGACTTTC.

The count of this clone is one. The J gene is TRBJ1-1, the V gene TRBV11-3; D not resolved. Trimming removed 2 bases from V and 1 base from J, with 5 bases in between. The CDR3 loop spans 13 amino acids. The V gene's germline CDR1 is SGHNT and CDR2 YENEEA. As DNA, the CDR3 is TGTGCCAGCAGCTTAAATCCGAACACTGAAGCTTTCTTT. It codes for CASSLNPNTEAFF.

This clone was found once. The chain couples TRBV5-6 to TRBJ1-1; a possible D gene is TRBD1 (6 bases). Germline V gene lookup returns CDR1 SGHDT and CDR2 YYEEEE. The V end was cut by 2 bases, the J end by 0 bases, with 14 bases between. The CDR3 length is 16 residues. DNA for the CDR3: TGTGCCAGCAGCTTCCGGGGGCCAGGGATGAACACTGAAGCTTTCTTT. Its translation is CASSFRGPGMNTEAFF.

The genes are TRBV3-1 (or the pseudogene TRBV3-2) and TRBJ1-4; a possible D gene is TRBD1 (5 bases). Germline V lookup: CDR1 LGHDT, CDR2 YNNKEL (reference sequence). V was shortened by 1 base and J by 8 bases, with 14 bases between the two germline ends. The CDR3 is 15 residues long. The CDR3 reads CASSQVGLTGEKLFF. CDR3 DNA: TGTGCCAGCAGCCAAGTGGGGCTTACGGGCGAAAAACTGTTTTTT.

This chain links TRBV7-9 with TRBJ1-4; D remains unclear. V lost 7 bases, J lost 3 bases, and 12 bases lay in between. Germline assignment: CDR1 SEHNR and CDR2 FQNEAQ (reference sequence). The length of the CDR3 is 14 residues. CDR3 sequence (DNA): TGTGCCAGCACCTTGGGGTACCCTAATGAAAAACTGTTTTTT. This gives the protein CASTLGYPNEKLFF.